The 22 T cell receptor beta chains presented below share a single source sample, sequenced in a study of cytomegalovirus exposure and HLA in healthy donors. It was with 60 Vbeta and 13 Jbeta primers that the PCR ran. Sequencing was performed with immunoSEQ multiplex PCR; in TCRdb, only in-frame clones are kept and a portion is missing. The repertoire has hundreds of thousands of clones, around 89% of them found once; the top ten carry around 1%. Input material: PBMCs. These receptors all come from a young woman in good health and CMV-seronegative.

CDR3 bases: TGTGCCAGCAGCCTGGCGGGGCGAGCTTTCTTT. It codes for CASSLAGRAFF. The chain uses TRBV11-2 and TRBJ1-1; D may be TRBD1 (5 bases). V gave up 5 bases and J gave up 10 bases, with 11 bases separating them. In germline, CDR1 is SGHAT, CDR2 FQNNGV. The CDR3 contains 11 residues.

The chain recombines TRBV2 with TRBJ2-6; D remains unclear. The CDR3 contains 16 residues. Between the trimmed V and J ends, which lost 3 bases and 2 bases, there was a span of 11 bases. The germline CDR1 and CDR2 sequences are SNHLY and FYNNEI. The CDR3 DNA reads TGTGCCAGCAGTGACGGCGGCCTAACTGGGGCCAACGTCCTGACTTTC. Translation: CASSDGGLTGANVLTF.

The chain has TRBV18 and TRBJ1-2, with D perhaps matching TRBD1 (5 bases). CDR1 and CDR2 from the germline V gene are KGHSH and LQKENI. Trimming cost V 0 bases and J 8 bases, with 13 bases left between them. There are 14 residues in the CDR3. CDR3 DNA: TGTGCCAGCTCACCACCTGGGAGGGGCCACGGCTACACCTTC. Encoded protein: CASSPPGRGHGYTF.

The chain employs TRBV7-6 and TRBJ2-1, with a weak D call TRBD2 (6 bases). The CDR3 is made up of 16 amino acids. V dropped 5 bases and J dropped 5 bases, with 19 bases sitting between them. CDR1 SGHVS and CDR2 FNYEAQ come from the germline V gene. The CDR3 sequence: CASSPLWRVGDNEQFF. CDR3 coding DNA: TGTGCCAGCAGCCCCCTTTGGAGGGTCGGTGACAATGAGCAGTTCTTC. The complete variable domain, with remaining parts taken from reference TRBV7-6 and TRBJ2-1, reads GAGVSQSPRYKVTKRGQDVALRCDPISGHVSLYWYRQALGQGPEFLTYFNYEAQQDKSGLPNDRFSAERPEGSISTLTIQRTEQRDSAMYRCASSPLWRVGDNEQFFGPGTRLTVL.

This rearrangement joins TRBV27 to TRBJ2-7; D is ambiguous. The germline CDR1 and CDR2 sequences are MNHEY and SMNVEV (reference sequence). The CDR3 runs 14 residues. V lost 4 bases and J 0 bases, leaving 10 bases between the germline ends. The CDR3 sequence is CASSSPHSSYEQYF. In DNA form, the CDR3 reads TGTGCCAGCAGTTCGCCTCATAGCTCCTACGAGCAGTACTTC.

The chain carries TRBV5-1 and TRBJ2-2; tentatively, D is TRBD1 (5 bases). V was trimmed by 1 base and J by 2 bases, leaving 9 bases between them. Germline assignment: CDR1 SGHRS and CDR2 YFSETQ. The CDR3 covers 15 residues. The CDR3 DNA sequence: TGCGCCAGCAGCTTGATGCAGGGTAACACCGGGGAGCTGTTTTTT. Amino acid sequence: CASSLMQGNTGELFF.

This chain links TRBV5-4 with TRBJ2-1, with 13 nucleotides matching TRBD2. The V segment lost 0 bases and the J segment 9 bases; nucleotides outside the gene matches: 6. The CDR3 runs to 16 residues. CDR1 is SGHNT and CDR2 is YYREEE in the germline V gene (reference sequence). The CDR3 reads CASSLGLAGGVFEQFF. The CDR3 DNA reads TGTGCCAGCAGCTTGGGACTAGCGGGGGGAGTCTTTGAGCAGTTCTTC.

CDR3 amino acids: CASSLDGLRQEAFF. The CDR3 DNA sequence: TGTGCCAGCAGCTTAGACGGGTTGAGGCAGGAAGCTTTCTTT. The genes are TRBV7-2 and TRBJ1-1; the D is unclear. Trimming shortened V by 1 base and J by 8 bases, and 14 bases separated the two germline ends. Per germline, CDR1 SGHTA and CDR2 FQGNSA. The CDR3 sequence is 14 residues long.

A single count supports this clone. The chain couples TRBV19 to TRBJ2-7; D is possibly TRBD1 (6 bases). Trimming cost V 4 bases and J 3 bases, with 16 bases left between them. CDR3 length: 15 amino acids. Germline CDR1 and CDR2: LNHDA and SQIVND (reference sequence). The CDR3 nucleotides are TGTGCCAGTAGTACGTCCGCTACAGGGATCTACGAGCAGTACTTC. Its protein product is CASSTSATGIYEQYF.

The chain recombines TRBV7-9 with TRBJ1-2; possibly TRBD1 for D (5 bases). Trimming stripped 7 bases from V and 2 bases from J, with 11 bases between. The CDR3 has 13 amino acids. The germline gives CDR1 SEHNR, CDR2 FQNEAQ (reference sequence). In DNA form, the CDR3 reads TGTGCCAGCATGGCGGGGCAGAACTATGGCTACACCTTC. It is translated as CASMAGQNYGYTF.

V is TRBV10-3 and J is TRBJ2-2; TRBD1 agrees at 7 bases. The CDR3 contains 17 residues. CDR1 is ENHRY and CDR2 is SYGVKD in the germline V gene. Trimming removed 0 bases from V and 6 bases from J; junction bases left unmatched: 10. The chain's CDR3 is CAISESIRGGAAGELFF. The CDR3 nucleotides read TGTGCCATCAGTGAGTCGATCAGAGGGGGCGCGGCCGGGGAGCTGTTTTTT.

The gene calls are TRBV5-1 and TRBJ2-7; TRBD2 matches 10 bases. Germline V CDR1 and CDR2: SGHRS, YFSETQ. The CDR3 sequence is 15 residues long. The V segment lost 3 bases and the J segment 4 bases; nucleotides outside the gene matches: 7. The CDR3, as DNA: TGCGCCAGCAGCTCAACCGGGACTAGCGAATACGAGCAGTACTTC. Translation: CASSSTGTSEYEQYF.

This clone has a handful of counts. This chain connects TRBV5-6 to TRBJ2-2; 9 nucleotides agree with TRBD1. Germline V gene lookup returns CDR1 SGHDT and CDR2 YYEEEE. This CDR3 is 17 amino acids long. V lost 2 bases and J lost 7; bases outside the gene matches: 12. The CDR3 nucleotides read TGTGCCAGCAGCTTTGGGGAATGGACAGGGGTTTTCGGGGAGCTGTTTTTT. Translated: CASSFGEWTGVFGELFF.

The CDR3 region is CASSQDRTRDNEQFF. In nucleotides, the CDR3 is TGTGCCAGCAGCCAAGATAGAACCAGGGACAATGAGCAGTTCTTC. The J gene is TRBJ2-1, the V gene TRBV4-2; weak D call: TRBD1 (5 bases). Looked up from germline, CDR1 is LGHNA and CDR2 is YNFKEQ. V was clipped by 0 bases and J by 5 bases, with 11 bases between them. The CDR3 length is 15 residues.

The rearrangement uses TRBV2 and TRBJ2-7, with 8 bases fitting TRBD1. V was pared by 4 bases and J by 4 bases, with 6 bases of the junction left unmatched. The germline CDR1 and CDR2 sequences are SNHLY and FYNNEI. CDR3 length: 14 residues. The CDR3, as DNA: TGTGCCAGCAGTGTAGGGACAGGAGCTTACGAGCAGTACTTC. Its translation is CASSVGTGAYEQYF.

The rearrangement links TRBV28 to TRBJ1-6; D call uncertain. The V gene's germline CDR1 is MDHEN and CDR2 SYDVKM. CDR3 length equals 13 residues. The germline V and J ends were trimmed by 6 bases and 12 bases, with 15 bases remaining between them. CDR3 bases: TGTGCCAGCAGATCCACAGCAACCGGACCCCTCCACTTT. It is translated as CASRSTATGPLHF.

The V call is TRBV4-1, the J call TRBJ1-3, with TRBD1 as a possible D gene (5 bases). From germline, CDR1 is MGHRA and CDR2 YSYEKL. CDR3 size: 18 residues. Trimming took off 0 bases at V and 0 bases at J, with 15 bases between the two ends. CDR3 nucleotide sequence: TGCGCCAGCAGCCAAGAGAGTAGGGGAAGGGTCTCTGGAAACACCATATATTTT. This gives the protein CASSQESRGRVSGNTIYF.

The gene calls are TRBV5-1 and TRBJ2-7; possibly TRBD1 for D (6 bases). V was clipped by 3 bases and J by 0 bases, with 10 bases between them. The CDR3 runs 14 residues. Germline-derived CDR1 and CDR2 are SGHRS and YFSETQ. The DNA of the CDR3 is TGCGCCAGCAGCTCAACAGGGAGCTCCTACGAGCAGTACTTC. Amino acid sequence: CASSSTGSSYEQYF. The full variable domain, its missing parts supplied by reference TRBV5-1 and TRBJ2-7, is KAGVTQTPRYLIKTRGQQVTLSCSPISGHRSVSWYQQTPGQGLQFLFEYFSETQRNKGNFPGRFSGRQFSNSRSEMNVSTLELGDSALYLCASSSTGSSYEQYFGPGTRLTVT.

This clone has a single count. V usage is TRBV14 and J usage is TRBJ2-1, with D possibly matching TRBD2 (6 bases). Trimming cost V 2 bases and J 7 bases, with 18 bases left between them. The CDR3 sequence is 16 residues long. The V gene's germline CDR1 is SGHDN and CDR2 FVKESK. In DNA, the CDR3 is TGTGCCAGCAGCCAACGACGGGGGAGTCTTATGAATGAGCAGTTCTTC. Translating it yields CASSQRRGSLMNEQFF. The full variable domain, in which reference TRBV14 and TRBJ2-1 provide the parts outside the CDR3, is EAGVTQFPSHSVIEKGQTVTLRCDPISGHDNLYWYRRVMGKEIKFLLHFVKESKQDESGMPNNRFLAERTGGTYSTLKVQPAELEDSGVYFCASSQRRGSLMNEQFFGPGTRLTVL.

This clone was found a few times. The chain has TRBV18 and TRBJ1-2; 9 nucleotides line up with TRBD1. Germline lookup yields CDR1 KGHSH and CDR2 LQKENI. CDR3 length: 18 residues. The V and J ends lost 3 bases and 4 bases, in that order; junction bases with no gene match: 15. The CDR3 DNA follows: TGTGCCAGCTCACCGCAACCGGGACAGGGCTCTAGAGGCTATGGCTACACCTTC. Its protein product is CASSPQPGQGSRGYGYTF. Drawing the rest from reference TRBV18 and TRBJ1-2, the complete variable domain is NAGVMQNPRHLVRRRGQEARLRCSPMKGHSHVYWYRQLPEEGLKFMVYLQKENIIDESGMPKERFSAEFPKEGPSILRIQQVVRGDSAAYFCASSPQPGQGSRGYGYTFGSGTRLTVV.

V and J are TRBV5-5 and TRBJ2-7, with 10 bases matching TRBD1. Germline-derived CDR1 and CDR2 are SGHKS and YYEKEE (reference sequence). The junction had 3 bases not matched to a gene; V was cut back by 0 bases and J by 3 bases. The CDR3 contains 15 residues. The CDR3 reads CASSLAGTGDYEQYF. CDR3 in DNA: TGTGCCAGCAGCTTGGCCGGGACAGGGGACTACGAGCAGTACTTC.

The V gene is TRBV29-1, the J gene TRBJ2-4; D is perhaps TRBD2 (6 bases). The CDR3 is 12 amino acids. Germline CDR1 is SQVTM and CDR2 is ANQGSEA. V lost 4 bases, J lost 8 bases, and 12 bases lay in between. The CDR3 spells CSVGYREDIQYF. CDR3 sequence (DNA): TGCAGCGTTGGGTATAGGGAGGACATTCAGTACTTC.